A single sample gave rise to the 30 T cell receptor beta chains below, sequenced in a study of shared clonotypes between healthy human individuals. Profiled with immunoSEQ multiplex PCR; TCRdb holds only in-frame clones, not every one. Here the sample spans about 490,000 clones, over 60% being singletons. The specimen sequenced was PBMCs. Source of these receptors: a woman between 40 and 50 years old in good health. Some clones in this sample may be carry-over from other donors' samples.

This clone was seen only a few times. The rearrangement uses TRBV6-6 and TRBJ2-7, with 13 bases that match TRBD2. Trimming took 4 bases from V and 6 from J; bases not matched to a gene: 6. CDR1 is MNHNY, CDR2 SVGAGI, per germline (reference sequence). The CDR3 is made up of 15 amino acids. The CDR3 region is CASSSRLAGGREQYF. The DNA for the CDR3 is TGTGCCAGCAGTTCTAGACTAGCGGGAGGACGCGAGCAGTACTTC.

Of note for this clone: The same CDR3 can be traced to other DNA sequences in this sample. V usage is TRBV7-2 and J usage is TRBJ2-1; D not resolved. The germline V and J ends were trimmed by 1 base and 9 bases, with 13 bases remaining between them. Germline loops: CDR1 SGHTA, CDR2 FQGNSA. The length of the CDR3 is 14 residues. The CDR3 is CASSLVDSRTEQFF. The CDR3 DNA reads as TGTGCCAGCAGCTTAGTGGATTCCCGTACTGAGCAGTTCTTC.

Comments on this clone: It differs at one base from a far larger clone, so likely a read error. The chain uses TRBV6-5 and TRBJ2-5, with 7 bases fitting TRBD1. V dropped 5 bases and J dropped 5; count of bases not matched to a gene: 5. This CDR3 spans 13 amino acids. CDR1 MNHEY and CDR2 SVGAGI come from the germline V gene. CDR3 sequence: CASSDRVMETQYF. As DNA, the CDR3 is TGTGCCAGCAGTGACAGGGTCATGGAGACCCAGTACTTC.

J is TRBJ2-3 and V is TRBV27, with D unresolved. Germline loops: CDR1 MNHEY, CDR2 SMNVEV (reference sequence). Deletions cut 5 bases from V and 0 bases from J, with 6 bases between. The CDR3 is 13 residues long. CDR3: CASSHYSTDTQYF. CDR3 in DNA: TGTGCCAGCAGTCACTACAGCACAGATACGCAGTATTTT.

This clone has more than one count but fewer than ten. This rearrangement joins TRBV27 to TRBJ2-2; D is tentatively TRBD1 or TRBD2 (5 bases each). The ends were cut back, 2 bases at V and 3 bases at J, with 13 bases in the middle. Germline V gene data show CDR1 as MNHEY and CDR2 as SMNVEV (reference sequence). The CDR3 spans 16 residues. The CDR3 DNA follows: TGTGCCAGCAGTTTAGTGGGGGATAGGCACACCGGGGAGCTGTTTTTT. Encoded protein: CASSLVGDRHTGELFF.

The chain employs TRBV7-9 and TRBJ2-3; possible D gene TRBD1, 7 bases. The CDR3 is made up of 15 amino acids. V was clipped by 5 bases and J by 9 bases, with 21 bases between them. Germline V gene sequence: CDR1 SEHNR, CDR2 FQNEAQ (reference sequence). CDR3 sequence reads: CASSRGTEEFWTQYF. DNA of the CDR3: TGTGCCAGCAGCCGCGGGACAGAGGAGTTTTGGACGCAGTATTTT.

This clone was seen many times. The J gene is TRBJ2-7, the V gene TRBV29-1; the match to TRBD1 covers 10 bases. Germline lookup yields CDR1 SQVTM and CDR2 ANQGSEA. This CDR3 region has 14 residues. V was pared by 1 base and J by 5 bases, with 5 bases of the junction left unmatched. The CDR3 nucleotides read TGCAGCGTTGAAGGAGACAGGGGGCTCGACGAGCAGTACTTC. Translation: CSVEGDRGLDEQYF.

This rearrangement joins TRBV10-1 to TRBJ2-4; 7 positions match TRBD2. From germline, CDR1 is WNHNN and CDR2 SYGVQD (reference sequence). This CDR3 comprises 13 residues. V trimming: 6 bases; J trimming: 6 bases; junction bases outside the gene matches: 5. The CDR3 sequence is CASSPSGGNIQYF. CDR3 in DNA: TGCGCCAGCAGCCCGTCGGGGGGAAACATTCAGTACTTC.

V usage is TRBV2 and J usage is TRBJ2-1; 11 nucleotides align to TRBD2. Germline assignment: CDR1 SNHLY and CDR2 FYNNEI. This CDR3 has 15 residues. The CDR3 here is CASQPPLAGVGEQFF. The CDR3, as DNA: TGTGCTTCACAACCCCCACTAGCGGGAGTGGGTGAGCAGTTCTTC.

This clone was seen a few times. V gene TRBV28 combines with J gene TRBJ2-1; D ambiguous. CDR3 length equals 13 residues. The germline gives CDR1 MDHEN, CDR2 SYDVKM. Trimming removed 1 base at V and 10 bases at J, with 11 bases between. CDR3 nucleotide sequence: TGTGCCAGCAGTTTATTTGGGTCCGGGGAGCAGTTCTTC. Encoded protein: CASSLFGSGEQFF.

Notes on this clone: This is likely an artifact of a read error, given a far larger clone one base away. This chain links TRBV6-5 with TRBJ2-2, with D possibly being TRBD2 (5 bases). Germline CDR1 reads MNHEY; CDR2 reads SVGAGI. The CDR3 extends over 15 amino acids. The CDR3: CASSIRTANTGEPFF. The CDR3 DNA reads as TGTGCCAGCAGTATCCGGACTGCGAACACCGGGGAGCCGTTTTTT.

This chain connects TRBV9 to TRBJ2-7; tentative D call: TRBD2 (7 bases). Germline loops: CDR1 SGDLS, CDR2 YYNGEE. This CDR3 is 16 amino acids long. V dropped 2 bases and J dropped 6 bases, with 21 bases sitting between them. The CDR3 coding sequence is TGTGCCAGCAGCGTTATACCCACCCGGGGGGCGTCCGAGCAGTACTTC. Protein: CASSVIPTRGASEQYF.

The CDR3 reads CSVEGGMGVASEQYF. The DNA of the CDR3 is TGCAGCGTTGAAGGGGGGATGGGGGTAGCGTCCGAGCAGTACTTC. The chain couples TRBV29-1 to TRBJ2-5; the D call may be TRBD1 or TRBD2 (5 bases each). The assigned J gene may be wrong: the sequence end matches TRBJ2-7 better. Germline V gene lookup returns CDR1 SQVTM and CDR2 ANQGSEA. The CDR3 consists of 15 residues.

The V and J genes are TRBV7-8 and TRBJ2-7; D may be TRBD1 or TRBD2 (6 bases each). Germline V gives CDR1 SGHVS, CDR2 FQNEAQ. The V and J ends lost 5 bases and 3 bases respectively, with 17 bases between them. This CDR3 is 15 amino acids long. The CDR3 DNA reads TGTGCCAGCAGCCCCACCGGGGGCCTGGTCTACGAGCAGTACTTC. Encoded protein: CASSPTGGLVYEQYF.

This clone has a handful of counts. The J gene is TRBJ2-7, the V gene TRBV2; no clear D. The CDR3 spans 16 residues. Germline lookup yields CDR1 SNHLY and CDR2 FYNNEI. The ends were cut back, 9 bases at V and 2 bases at J, with 23 bases in the middle. CDR3 coding DNA: TGTGCCAGTGTTCCGGACGTTGGAGTTTCAGCCTACGAGCAGTACTTC. It specifies CASVPDVGVSAYEQYF.

The chain joins TRBV11-2 to TRBJ1-1; D remains ambiguous. Germline-derived CDR1 and CDR2 are SGHAT and FQNNGV. The length of the CDR3 is 12 residues. Deletions cut 5 bases from V and 7 bases from J, with 11 bases between. CDR3 protein: CASSPVGREAFF. As DNA, the CDR3 is TGTGCCAGCAGCCCCGTGGGCCGTGAAGCTTTCTTT.

The chain employs TRBV28 and TRBJ2-1; D not resolved. CDR1 is MDHEN, CDR2 SYDVKM, per germline. V lost 5 bases and J 3 bases, leaving 14 bases between the germline ends. This CDR3 contains 15 residues. CDR3 loop: CASSAGSLDYNEQFF. The CDR3 bases are TGTGCCAGCAGTGCCGGGTCGCTGGACTACAATGAGCAGTTCTTC.

This clone appeared once. V usage is TRBV28 and J usage is TRBJ2-7; D gene uncertain. V lost 6 bases to trimming and J lost 3 bases, with 12 bases between them. The CDR3 extends over 13 amino acids. The V gene's germline CDR1 is MDHEN and CDR2 SYDVKM. Written as DNA, the CDR3 is TGTGCCAGCAGAAGGGTCAGCTACTACGAGCAGTACTTC. The encoded protein is CASRRVSYYEQYF.

This clone was observed a single time. This rearrangement joins TRBV6-1 to TRBJ2-1; D is uncertain. The CDR3 has 14 residues. The V end lost 4 bases, the J end lost 1 base, and 8 bases lay between the germline ends. The germline CDR1 and CDR2 sequences are MNHNS and SASEGT. The CDR3 region is CASSARASYNEQFF. The CDR3 DNA reads as TGTGCCAGCAGTGCCCGGGCATCCTACAATGAGCAGTTCTTC.

Remarks on this clone: Other DNA sequences in the same sample also yield this CDR3. The rearrangement links TRBV27 to TRBJ1-4, with no clear D. Per germline, CDR1 MNHEY and CDR2 SMNVEV (reference sequence). V was shortened by 3 bases and J by 7 bases, with 9 bases between the two germline ends. This CDR3 is 13 amino acids long. The CDR3 nucleotides are TGTGCCAGCAGTTTTTCGGGTTTTGAAAAACTGTTTTTT. It yields the protein CASSFSGFEKLFF.

This clone was seen ten or more times. As DNA, the CDR3 is TGTGCCAGCAGCGTATTTGGGGGCGGAGAGGAGACCCAGTACTTC. Residues: CASSVFGGGEETQYF. The chain links TRBV9 to TRBJ2-5; possible D gene TRBD1, 6 bases. Deletions cut 1 base from V and 5 bases from J, with 15 bases between. The CDR3 covers 15 residues. Germline V CDR1 and CDR2: SGDLS, YYNGEE.

V and J are TRBV7-9 and TRBJ2-1; 11 bases are shared with TRBD2. Germline-derived CDR1 and CDR2 are SEHNR and FQNEAQ (reference sequence). This CDR3 contains 15 residues. V lost 5 bases and J lost 5; bases outside the gene matches: 5. CDR3 loop: CASSQLAGENNEQFF. The CDR3 nucleotides are TGTGCCAGCAGCCAACTAGCGGGGGAAAACAATGAGCAGTTCTTC.

The chain recombines TRBV7-2 with TRBJ1-4; D gene uncertain. The germline V gene encodes CDR1 SGHTA and CDR2 FQGNSA. This CDR3 spans 12 amino acids. Between the trimmed V and J ends, which lost 2 bases and 8 bases, there was a span of 6 bases. CDR3 sequence: CASSLQGEKLFF. The CDR3 nucleotides are TGTGCCAGCAGCTTACAAGGGGAAAAACTGTTTTTT.

The rearrangement joins TRBV29-1 to TRBJ2-7; TRBD2 agrees at 8 bases. The V and J ends lost 4 bases and 3 bases, in that order; junction bases with no gene match: 5. The germline V gene has CDR1 SQVTM and CDR2 ANQGSEA. There are 13 residues in the CDR3. CDR3 DNA sequence: TGCAGCGTTGGCCCGGGGGGGAACTACGAGCAGTACTTC. This gives the protein CSVGPGGNYEQYF.

Only one count was recorded for this clone. The chain uses TRBV5-6 and TRBJ2-1; D may be TRBD2 (5 bases). The CDR3 runs to 13 residues. The V end was cut by 4 bases, the J end by 9 bases, with 14 bases between. Per germline, CDR1 SGHDT and CDR2 YYEEEE. CDR3 amino acids: CASSGIFRGEQFF. The CDR3 nucleotides are TGTGCCAGCAGCGGAATCTTTCGGGGTGAGCAGTTCTTC.

This chain joins TRBV6-4 and TRBJ2-1; TRBD2 matches 7 bases. Per germline, CDR1 MRHNA and CDR2 SNTAGT. CDR3 length equals 15 residues. The trim removed 6 bases at V and 1 base at J, leaving 6 bases unmatched. The CDR3 coding sequence is TGTGCCAGCAGCCAGTCTAGCGGTTCCTACAATGAGCAGTTCTTC. Its protein product is CASSQSSGSYNEQFF.

The chain is built from TRBV27 and TRBJ2-2, with 8 nucleotides matching TRBD2. This CDR3 is built from 14 residues. V was clipped by 2 bases and J by 7 bases; unmatched bases: 3. Germline V gives CDR1 MNHEY, CDR2 SMNVEV (reference sequence). Written as DNA, the CDR3 is TGTGCCAGCAGTTTAGCGGGAGGTATCGGGGAGCTGTTTTTT. Amino acids: CASSLAGGIGELFF.

This CDR3 reads CASSPGTQSSGNTIYF. In DNA form, the CDR3 reads TGTGCCAGCAGCCCGGGAACACAGAGCTCTGGAAACACCATATATTTT. This rearrangement joins TRBV5-4 to TRBJ1-3; no clear D gene. Germline CDR1 reads SGHNT; CDR2 reads YYREEE (reference sequence). The CDR3 sequence is 16 residues long. The ends were cut back, 4 bases at V and 0 bases at J, with 14 bases in the middle.

The chain couples TRBV7-6 to TRBJ1-5; D gene unclear. Between the trimmed V and J ends, which lost 2 bases and 7 bases, there was a span of 9 bases. The length of the CDR3 is 13 residues. CDR1 and CDR2 (germline): SGHVS, FNYEAQ. The CDR3 here is CASSLFEQQPQHF. Written as DNA, the CDR3 is TGTGCCAGCAGCTTATTTGAGCAGCAGCCCCAGCATTTT. The full variable domain, in which reference TRBV7-6 and TRBJ1-5 provide the parts outside the CDR3, is GAGVSQSPRYKVTKRGQDVALRCDPISGHVSLYWYRQALGQGPEFLTYFNYEAQQDKSGLPNDRFSAERPEGSISTLTIQRTEQRDSAMYRCASSLFEQQPQHFGDGTRLSIL.

This clone appeared once. This chain links TRBV10-2 with TRBJ1-1; D not certain. The CDR3 spans 15 residues. Germline CDR1 is WSHSY and CDR2 is SAAADI. Trimming took 2 bases from V and 0 from J, leaving 10 bases between them. CDR3 protein: CASSEGRTMNTEAFF. The CDR3 DNA is TGCGCCAGCAGTGAGGGACGGACCATGAACACTGAAGCTTTCTTT.